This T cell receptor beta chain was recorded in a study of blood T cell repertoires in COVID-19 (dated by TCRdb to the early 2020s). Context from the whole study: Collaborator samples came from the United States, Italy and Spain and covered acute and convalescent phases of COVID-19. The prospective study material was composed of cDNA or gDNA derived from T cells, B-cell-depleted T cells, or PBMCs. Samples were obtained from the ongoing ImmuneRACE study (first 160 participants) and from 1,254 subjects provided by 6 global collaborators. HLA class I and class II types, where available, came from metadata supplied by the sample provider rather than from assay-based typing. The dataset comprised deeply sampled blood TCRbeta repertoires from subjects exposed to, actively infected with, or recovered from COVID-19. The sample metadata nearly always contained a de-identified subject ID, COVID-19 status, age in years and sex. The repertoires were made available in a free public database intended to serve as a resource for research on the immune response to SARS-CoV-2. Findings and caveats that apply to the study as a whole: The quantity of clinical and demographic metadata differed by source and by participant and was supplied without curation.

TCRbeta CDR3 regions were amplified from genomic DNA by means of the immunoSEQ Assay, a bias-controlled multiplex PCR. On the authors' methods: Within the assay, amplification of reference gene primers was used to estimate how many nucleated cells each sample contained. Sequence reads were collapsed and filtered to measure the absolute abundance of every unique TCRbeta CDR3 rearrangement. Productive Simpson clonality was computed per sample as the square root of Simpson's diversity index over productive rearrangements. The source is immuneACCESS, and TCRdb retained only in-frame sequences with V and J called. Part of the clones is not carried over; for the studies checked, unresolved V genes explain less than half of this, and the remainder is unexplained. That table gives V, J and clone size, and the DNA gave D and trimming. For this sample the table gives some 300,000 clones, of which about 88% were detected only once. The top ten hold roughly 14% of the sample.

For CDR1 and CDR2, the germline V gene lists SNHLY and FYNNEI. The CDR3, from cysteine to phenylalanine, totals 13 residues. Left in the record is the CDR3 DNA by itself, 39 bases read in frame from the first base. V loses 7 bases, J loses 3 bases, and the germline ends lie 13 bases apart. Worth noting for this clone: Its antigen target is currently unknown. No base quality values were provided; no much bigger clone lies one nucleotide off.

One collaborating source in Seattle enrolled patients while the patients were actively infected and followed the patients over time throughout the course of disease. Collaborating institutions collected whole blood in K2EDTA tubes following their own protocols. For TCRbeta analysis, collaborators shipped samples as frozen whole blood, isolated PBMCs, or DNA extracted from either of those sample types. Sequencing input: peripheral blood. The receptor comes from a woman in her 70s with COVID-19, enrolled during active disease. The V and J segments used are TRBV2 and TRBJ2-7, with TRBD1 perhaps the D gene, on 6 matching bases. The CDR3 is CASMGDTYYEQYF. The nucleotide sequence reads TGTGCCAGCATGGGGGACACCTACTACGAGCAGTACTTC.